This T cell receptor (beta chain) stems from a study of T cells in Graves' hyperthyroidism and ophthalmopathy (dated by TCRdb to 2018 to 2020). Concerning the study at large: To identify TCR V-J signatures that set the groups apart, the researchers used a discovery cohort of 95 to 100 patients, made up of 43 with Graves' ophthalmopathy and some 56 with stable Graves' hyperthyroidism. Thyroid tissue and blood T-cell repertoires from six Graves' hyperthyroidism patients were also compared in the study. Once sampling was done, hyperthyroidism patients were given methimazole at a starting dose of 30 mg daily, whereas ophthalmopathy patients were given high-dose intravenous methylprednisolone. Prospective prediction of ophthalmopathy was tested in an independent validation cohort consisting of fewer than 20 hyperthyroidism patients and about 17 patients who later progressed to ophthalmopathy. The 75 to 100 discovery patients were divided at random into training and test sets in a 7:3 ratio. According to the paper, TCR Vbeta CDR3 sequencing was carried out on some 130 peripheral blood samples, which came from some 41 ophthalmopathy, around 74 hyperthyroidism and around 17 progressor patients. What the study reported, not specific to this receptor: No statistical method was used to set the sample size in advance, and investigators knew the group allocation. Blood samples also contained most of the expanded thyroid clonotypes (frequency above 0.001), which suggests that blood repertoires may reflect thyroid immune responses. During validation, the model predicted progression to ophthalmopathy a median of about 6.3 months ahead of onset, with almost 71% sensitivity and more than 72% specificity. A 13 V-J signature model separated ophthalmopathy from stable hyperthyroidism, with just over 85% sensitivity and about 81% specificity in cross-validation and 80%/75% in testing.

Trimming leaves V shorter by 5 bases and J shorter by 5 bases, with the junction holding 11 bases beyond the gene matches. Reading the germline V gene (reference sequence) gives CDR1 SEHNR and CDR2 FQNEAQ. Taken from cysteine to phenylalanine, the CDR3 has 15 residues. Just CDR3 DNA is preserved here, 45 bases in frame from base 1. Any patient with an uncontrolled infection, another autoimmune disease, pregnancy or lactation was excluded. Diagnoses relied on clinical symptoms, serum thyroxine and TRAb, thyroid ultrasound and orbital computed tomography. Trizol reagent was used to extract total RNA, and RNA quality was then checked on an Agilent 2100 Bioanalyzer. Many counts were recorded for this clonotype. The clone's antigen remains unknown. Qualities for individual bases were not recorded, and no much larger clone is one base off. The TCR beta CDR3 regions were amplified from RNA transcripts. The TCR CDR3 was subjected to a first round of RT-PCR using the HTBI primer set and the Qiagen OneStep RT-PCR kit. A second multiplex PCR round built the libraries, followed by size selection and purification. The libraries were sequenced on an Illumina HiSeq2000 using paired-end 100 bp reads. The paper's processing steps were these. SOAPnuke was used to process the raw data, with reads discarded if the reads contained adapters or uncalled bases, had a mean Phred below 15, or lacked an exact constant-primer or identifier match. COPE v1.2.5 was used to merge the high-quality paired reads, and each unique nucleotide sequence was defined as a clonotype. Clonotypes were aligned to IMGT TRBV, TRBD and TRBJ reference segments using MiTCR v1.1. Only V-J combinations with frequency above 0.0001, covering 98% to 99.2% of repertoires, were analysed. The TCS score was defined as F50 (clonal expansion) divided by E x V (chaos), with BLOSUM62-based TCRdist calculated between CDR3 peptides within each V-J. Welch's t-statistics and random forest reduced just over 500 V-J features to fewer than 15, which were used in a naive Bayes classifier (R e1071). The similarity between thyroid and blood repertoires was quantified using the Morisita-Horn index. TCRdb reanalyzed the raw reads on its own, using fastp at Q25 for trimming and MiXCR for clone calling, and kept in-frame beta chains. Entries that share a CDR3 protein sequence are merged under the most common genes and DNA. It is TCRdb's table, rather than the study itself, that gives the V and J calls and clone size. The sample table contains 550,000 to 600,000 distinct CDR3 sequences; only one count was recorded for around 46% of them. Clones ranked in the top ten supply around a fifth of the sample.

Sequenced material: peripheral blood or thyroid tissue (not recorded which). The receptor chain draws on TRBV7-9 and TRBJ2-7, and 8 junction bases match TRBD2. The TCR was taken from an adult woman with Graves' disease, either hyperthyroidism or ophthalmopathy (not recorded which). DNA sequence: TGTGCCAGCAGCCCGGGAGGGGCCCTTCTCGACGAGCAGTACTTC. This codes for CASSPGGALLDEQYF.